Below are 12 T cell receptor beta chains sequenced from a single sample in a study of blood T cells in healthy people across ages. Then a second PCR, running about 7 to 11 cycles, was carried out with a sample-barcoded 5' primer and a J-beta primer mix. Each CDR3 protein gets one entry after TCRdb re-called the 5' RACE reads with MiXCR. Altogether about 1,800,000 distinct CDR3 sequences are present, over 25% being singletons, with the ten largest covering approximately 7.7%. The sequenced sample was blood. The receptors shown here come from a woman in her twenties or thirties in good health.

The chain carries TRBV20-1 and TRBJ2-3; D remains unclear. Trimming pared 6 bases from V and 0 bases from J, leaving 25 bases between. CDR3 length: 18 amino acids. In germline, CDR1 is DFQATT, CDR2 SNEGSKA (reference sequence). CDR3 in amino acids: CSAINLLAHTRSTDTQYF. Written as DNA, the CDR3 is TGCAGTGCCATTAACTTACTGGCTCACACGAGAAGCACAGATACGCAGTATTTT.

V and J are TRBV20-1 and TRBJ2-1, with D perhaps matching TRBD1 (6 bases). In germline, CDR1 is DFQATT, CDR2 SNEGSKA (reference sequence). Trimming removed 0 bases from V and 4 bases from J, with 10 bases in between. The CDR3 consists of 14 residues. CDR3 DNA sequence: TGCAGTGCTAGAGATCAGGGGCAATACAATGAGCAGTTCTTC. Encoded protein: CSARDQGQYNEQFF.

CDR3 nucleotides: TGTGCCACCCAGAGGGACGGAAACCATGGCTACACCTTC. Encoded protein: CATQRDGNHGYTF. The V call is TRBV7-7, the J call TRBJ1-2; maybe TRBD1 (5 bases). The V end lost 10 bases, the J end lost 6 bases, and 18 bases lay between the germline ends. This CDR3 spans 13 amino acids. Germline CDR1 reads SSHAT; CDR2 reads FNYEAQ (reference sequence).

The rearrangement joins TRBV5-1 to TRBJ2-7; tentatively, D is TRBD1 (5 bases). CDR1 is SGHRS, CDR2 YFSETQ, per germline. CDR3 length: 15 amino acids. Trimming took 3 bases from V and 5 from J, leaving 18 bases between them. The CDR3 sequence: CASSSETAPYDEQYF. The CDR3 DNA sequence: TGCGCCAGCAGCTCTGAGACAGCGCCTTACGACGAGCAGTACTTC.

This clonotype was seen at least ten times. The CDR3 DNA reads TGTGCCAGCAGACCCCCGGGGCTAGCTAGGACCTACGAGCAGTACTTC. It codes for CASRPPGLARTYEQYF. This chain uses TRBV28 with TRBJ2-7; D may correspond to TRBD1 or TRBD2 (5 bases each). V lost 6 bases, J lost 2 bases, and 20 bases lay in between. The CDR3 is made up of 16 amino acids. The V gene's germline CDR1 is MDHEN and CDR2 SYDVKM.

The chain links TRBV11-2 to TRBJ2-1; 16 positions match TRBD2. V lost 5 bases and J lost 7; bases outside the gene matches: 5. The CDR3 has 16 amino acids. The germline V gene encodes CDR1 SGHAT and CDR2 FQNNGV. CDR3 coding DNA: TGTGCCAGCAGCCCGGCGGGACTAGCGGGAGGGAATGAGCAGTTCTTC. Translated: CASSPAGLAGGNEQFF.

V is TRBV7-9 and J is TRBJ2-5, with a weak D call TRBD2 (5 bases). Trimming removed 0 bases at V and 5 bases at J, with 13 bases between. Germline assignment: CDR1 SEHNR and CDR2 FQNEAQ (reference sequence). The CDR3 spans 15 residues. The CDR3 here is CASSLARTGVETQYF. The CDR3 bases are TGTGCCAGCAGCTTAGCGCGGACTGGTGTGGAGACCCAGTACTTC.

Note on this clonotype: Possible read error: a much larger clone is one base away. This chain connects TRBV12-3 or TRBV12-4 to TRBJ1-2; D may be TRBD1 (5 bases). With 7 bases removed from V and 10 bases from J, the gap between germline ends came to 19 bases. The CDR3 is 13 amino acids. The CDR3 bases are TGTGCCAGCACCCGAGACAGTTCCACCAACTACACCTTC. It specifies CASTRDSSTNYTF.

The chain has TRBV30 and TRBJ2-1, with 10 nucleotides matching TRBD1. Germline V lookup: CDR1 GTSNPN, CDR2 SVGIG (reference sequence). With 2 bases clipped from V and 10 bases from J, the junction kept 11 bases outside the gene matches. The CDR3 extends over 15 amino acids. The CDR3 DNA reads TGTGCCTGGAGTACAGGGGGGACAGGGGTGGGGGAGCAGTTCTTC. As protein: CAWSTGGTGVGEQFF.

CDR3 amino acids: CSVLGSIGETQYF. CDR3 nucleotides: TGCAGCGTTCTAGGATCTATCGGAGAGACCCAGTACTTC. This sequence joins TRBV29-1 and TRBJ2-7; no clear D. The J call may be incorrect, as the DNA end agrees better with TRBJ2-5. The germline V gene has CDR1 SQVTM and CDR2 ANQGSEA. The CDR3 consists of 13 residues.

Regarding this clonotype: Compared with germline, one end of the junction differs, possibly owing to a read error. The chain links TRBV25-1 to TRBJ2-3, with 7 bases identical to TRBD2. Germline values: CDR1 MGHDK, CDR2 SYGVNS. The CDR3 length is 16 residues. The DNA for the CDR3 is TGTGCCAGCGCCCGAGGACGGGGGGTTTGGAGAGATACACAGTATTTT. This gives the protein CASARGRGVWRDTQYF.

This clonotype was counted a few times. This chain connects TRBV6-1 to TRBJ1-1; D may be TRBD1 (5 bases). CDR1 MNHNS and CDR2 SASEGT come from the germline V gene. CDR3 length: 14 residues. Deletions cut 3 bases from V and 1 base from J, with 9 bases between. The CDR3 protein is CASSEQGKNTEAFF. The CDR3 nucleotides are TGTGCCAGCAGTGAGCAGGGTAAGAACACTGAAGCTTTCTTT.